The 4 T cell receptor beta chains below all came from one sample that was sequenced in a study of blood T cell repertoires in COVID-19. TCRdb keeps only in-frame clones here, not all; method: immunoSEQ multiplex PCR. The table shows 350,000 to 450,000 clones, with over 75% occurring only once. Sequences were obtained from PBMCs or T cells enriched from blood (not recorded which). The receptor source for this set is a middle-aged man in a cohort exposed to, infected with or recovered from COVID-19 (not recorded which).

This chain joins TRBV11-3 and TRBJ2-3; 10 bases line up with TRBD1. The CDR3 is made up of 16 amino acids. The V segment lost 5 bases and the J segment 3 bases; nucleotides outside the gene matches: 8. Germline V gene lookup returns CDR1 SGHNT and CDR2 YENEEA. The DNA for the CDR3 is TGTGCCAGCAGCAGCCGCCCGGGACAGGGGACAGATACGCAGTATTTT. This encodes CASSSRPGQGTDTQYF.

The chain has TRBV5-1 and TRBJ2-5, with 9 nucleotides matching TRBD2. After removal of 0 bases from V and 7 bases from J, the junction contained 10 bases not matched to a gene. The CDR3 loop spans 16 amino acids. The germline V gene encodes CDR1 SGHRS and CDR2 YFSETQ. This CDR3 is CASSLASGVLAGTQYF. CDR3 nucleotide sequence: TGCGCCAGCAGCTTGGCTAGCGGGGTCCTCGCTGGGACCCAGTACTTC.

The V and J genes are TRBV5-1 and TRBJ2-5; 8 bases are shared with TRBD2. The CDR3 loop spans 14 amino acids. Germline loops: CDR1 SGHRS, CDR2 YFSETQ. With 4 bases clipped from V and 0 bases from J, the junction kept 2 bases outside the gene matches. The CDR3 DNA sequence: TGCGCCAGCAGCATTAGCGGGAACCAAGAGACCCAGTACTTC. Its translation: CASSISGNQETQYF.

This rearrangement joins TRBV3-1 (or the pseudogene TRBV3-2) to TRBJ1-3, with D perhaps TRBD1 (5 bases). Germline V gene data show CDR1 as LGHDT and CDR2 as YNNKEL (reference sequence). V shed 4 bases and J shed 0 bases, with 10 bases lying between them. The CDR3 is 15 amino acids. As DNA, the CDR3 is TGTGCCAGCAGCCGCGGGACGATCTCTGGAAACACCATATATTTT. Translating it yields CASSRGTISGNTIYF.